This is a list of T cell receptor beta chains from one sample in a study of CD8 T cells in Susac syndrome. In TCRdb, the immunoSEQ multiplex PCR reads were re-called with MiXCR into one record per CDR3 protein. Of about 280,000 distinct CDR3 sequences listed, approximately 85% are singletons. The specimen sequenced was CD8+ T cells from PBMCs. The source of these receptors is a human donor with multiple sclerosis. CDR3s include the opening cysteine and the closing phenylalanine or tryptophan. D genes are given only for firm matches. Only part of the rows carry a size: once, few, many, or a class if the clone is expanded.

len | abundance | j_gene | d_gene | v_gene | CDR3nt | CDR3aa
16 | - | TRBJ2-3 | TRBD2 | TRBV7-2 | TGTGCCAGCAGCATCATTAGCGGGAGGGTCCGGGATACGCAGTATTTT | CASSIISGRVRDTQYF
12 | - | TRBJ2-3 | - | TRBV27 | TGTGCCAGCAGTACCAGCAGCCTTACGCAGTATTTT | CASSTSSLTQYF
15 | once | TRBJ2-1 | TRBD2 | TRBV27 | TGTGCCAGCATACTCGGGACTAGCGGGAGGTCCCAGCAGTTCTTC | CASILGTSGRSQQFF
14 | - | TRBJ2-1 | - | TRBV9 | TGTGCCAGCAGCCAAGGTGGGACGAGGGGTGAGCAGTTCTTC | CASSQGGTRGEQFF
15 | - | TRBJ2-5 | - | TRBV7-9 | TGTGCCAGCAGCTTAGGTCGGCTAGCAAACCGGACCCAGTACTTC | CASSLGRLANRTQYF
13 | few | TRBJ1-1 | - | TRBV6-5 | TGTGCCAGCAGTTACTGGGTGAACACTGAAGCTTTCTTT | CASSYWVNTEAFF
15 | - | TRBJ2-1 | - | TRBV12-3/TRBV12-4 | TGTGCCAGCAGAGACGCCGGGAGCTCCTACAATGAGCAGTTCTTC | CASRDAGSSYNEQFF
15 | - | TRBJ2-1 | TRBD1 | TRBV11-2 | TGTGCCAGCAGCCCGGGGACAGGGTTTTGGAATGAGCAGTTCTTC | CASSPGTGFWNEQFF
15 | - | TRBJ2-3 | - | TRBV6-1 | TGTGCCAGCAATAGCGGGGCAGGGGGCGTGGGTACGCAGTATTTT | CASNSGAGGVGTQYF
15 | - | TRBJ2-1 | TRBD2 | TRBV9 | TGTGCCAGCAGCGTAGGGGGCGGGGGATCGAATGAGCAGTTCTTC | CASSVGGGGSNEQFF
17 | - | TRBJ2-1 | TRBD2 | TRBV7-9 | TGTGCCAGCAGCACCTACCCGGGGCGGGAGCCCTACAATGAGCAGTTCTTC | CASSTYPGREPYNEQFF
13 | - | TRBJ2-7 | TRBD1 | TRBV27 | TGTGCCAGCAGCGGACAGGAGATTTACGAGCAGTACTTC | CASSGQEIYEQYF
15 | few | TRBJ1-1 | TRBD1 | TRBV5-6 | TGTGCCAGCAGCTTGGAGTCAGGGGGCAACACTGAAGCTTTCTTT | CASSLESGGNTEAFF
13 | once | TRBJ2-3 | - | TRBV9 | TGTGCCAGCGGGGATGGGGACGCAGATACGCAGTATTTT | CASGDGDADTQYF
14 | - | TRBJ2-7 | TRBD1 | TRBV12-3/TRBV12-4 | TGTGCCAGCAGTCGACAGGGAAGGGGACCGGAGCAGTACTTC | CASSRQGRGPEQYF
17 | - | TRBJ1-3 | TRBD1 | TRBV6-5 | TGTGCCAGCAGTTACTCGAGGGACAGGGGCCCTGGAAACACCATATATTTT | CASSYSRDRGPGNTIYF
17 | - | TRBJ2-6 | - | TRBV9 | TGTGCCAGCAGCGTATGGGACGTTCACTCTGGGGCCAACGTCCTGACTTTC | CASSVWDVHSGANVLTF
16 | - | TRBJ2-5 | TRBD1 | TRBV6-5 | TGTGCCAGCAGTTACTCGGGACAGGGGTTCTGGGCGACCCAGTACTTC | CASSYSGQGFWATQYF
15 | - | TRBJ1-2 | - | TRBV20-1 | TGCAGTGCTAGAGGGACAGACCCCGCGGGTTATGGCTACACCTTC | CSARGTDPAGYGYTF
13 | - | TRBJ2-4 | TRBD1 | TRBV30 | TGTGCCTGGAGTTCGGACAGGGGAGACATTCAGTACTTC | CAWSSDRGDIQYF
16 | - | TRBJ2-2 | TRBD2 | TRBV12-3/TRBV12-4 | TGTGCCAGCATTTCGACTAGCGGGAGATATACCGGGGAGCTGTTTTTT | CASISTSGRYTGELFF
12 | - | TRBJ2-1 | - | TRBV30 | TGTGCCTGGAGTGTATCCGGGGATGAGCAGTTCTTC | CAWSVSGDEQFF
16 | - | TRBJ2-7 | TRBD1 | TRBV7-6 | TGTGCCAGCAGCCCCACCCCGGGACAGAAATTTTACGAGCAGTACTTC | CASSPTPGQKFYEQYF
16 | - | TRBJ2-3 | TRBD2 | TRBV30 | TGTGCCTGGAGTGAGACTAGCGGGTGGGGCACAGATACGCAGTATTTT | CAWSETSGWGTDTQYF
15 | few | TRBJ1-3 | - | TRBV6-1 | TGTGCCATCAGTGTAGACAGAACCTTTGGAAACACCATATATTTT | CAISVDRTFGNTIYF
15 | - | TRBJ2-1 | TRBD2 | TRBV27 | TGTGCCAGCAGTTCTACTAGCGGCTCCTACAATGAGCAGTTCTTC | CASSSTSGSYNEQFF
14 | - | TRBJ2-1 | - | TRBV2 | TGTGCCAGCAGTGGGGTAGATACCCGGTGGGAGCAGTTCTTC | CASSGVDTRWEQFF
15 | - | TRBJ2-7 | - | TRBV25-1 | TGTGCCAGCAGTGAGGGAGGTGGGGGACTCTACGAGCAGTACTTC | CASSEGGGGLYEQYF
14 | - | TRBJ2-1 | - | TRBV3-1 | TGTGCCAGCAGCCAGGGGCGGCGGGACAATGAGCAGTTCTTC | CASSQGRRDNEQFF
14 | - | TRBJ2-7 | TRBD1 | TRBV16 | TGTGCCAGCAACCTGCCCGGGACAGATTACGAGCAGTACTTC | CASNLPGTDYEQYF
18 | - | TRBJ2-2 | TRBD2 | TRBV2 | TGTGCCAGCAGTGAAAGTCCGGCTAGCGGAGAAAGTGGCGGGGAGCTGTTTTTT | CASSESPASGESGGELFF
14 | - | TRBJ2-7 | TRBD2 | TRBV30 | TGTGCCTGGAGAGCTAGCGGGAGGTCCTACGAGCAGTACTTC | CAWRASGRSYEQYF
15 | - | TRBJ2-7 | - | TRBV5-1 | TGCGCCAGCAGCACCTTAACCCGGGCCCCCTACGAGCAGTACTTC | CASSTLTRAPYEQYF
16 | - | TRBJ2-3 | - | TRBV5-8 | TGTGCCAGCAGCTTGTATGCGGCCGTTCCCACAGATACGCAGTATTTT | CASSLYAAVPTDTQYF
15 | once | TRBJ2-2 | TRBD2 | TRBV7-9 | TGTGCCAGCAGCTTATCGGGAGGGCCCCCCGGGGAGCTGTTTTTT | CASSLSGGPPGELFF
13 | once | TRBJ1-1 | - | TRBV28 | TGTGCCAGCAGTTTAATGACTTCTACTGAAGCTTTCTTT | CASSLMTSTEAFF